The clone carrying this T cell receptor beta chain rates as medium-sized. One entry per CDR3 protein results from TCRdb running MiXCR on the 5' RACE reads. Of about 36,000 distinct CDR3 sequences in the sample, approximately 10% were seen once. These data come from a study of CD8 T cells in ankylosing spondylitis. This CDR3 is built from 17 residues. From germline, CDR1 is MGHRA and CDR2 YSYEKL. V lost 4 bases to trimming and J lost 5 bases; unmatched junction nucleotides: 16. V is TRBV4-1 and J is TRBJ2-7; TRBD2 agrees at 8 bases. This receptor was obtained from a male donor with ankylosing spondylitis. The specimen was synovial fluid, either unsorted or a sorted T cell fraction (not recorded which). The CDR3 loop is CASSLPIVAGGFHEQYF. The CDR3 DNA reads TGCGCCAGCAGCCTCCCCATAGTGGCGGGAGGATTCCACGAGCAGTACTTC.